This is a list of T cell receptor beta chains from one sample in a study of T cell changes during pregnancy in multiple sclerosis. TCRdb's copy holds only in-frame clones and misses some; the assay was immunoSEQ multiplex PCR. The sample holds over 70,000 clones; approximately 90% are singletons and the top ten take 1.5% to 2%. The specimen was peripheral blood, collected in the first trimester of pregnancy. Receptors were obtained from a female donor in good health, enrolled as a control in a pregnancy study. CDR3s include the opening cysteine and the closing phenylalanine or tryptophan.

CDR3aa: CASRRDRVSTGELFF
j_gene: TRBJ2-2
v_gene: TRBV2

CDR3aa: CASSSDTALRFF
j_gene: TRBJ2-1
v_gene: TRBV5-1

CDR3aa: CASLGTSGGNEQFF
j_gene: TRBJ2-1
v_gene: TRBV2

CDR3aa: CASSFRDRQYNEKLFF
j_gene: TRBJ1-4
v_gene: TRBV11-2

CDR3aa: CASSPPDRGPNEQFF
j_gene: TRBJ2-1
v_gene: TRBV18

CDR3aa: CASSEWEGPGELFF
j_gene: TRBJ2-2
v_gene: TRBV25-1

CDR3aa: CASSLGQGNTEAFF
j_gene: TRBJ1-1
v_gene: TRBV7-6

CDR3aa: CASRQDRAYNEQFF
j_gene: TRBJ2-1
v_gene: TRBV6-5

CDR3aa: CASSEYRVSYNEQFF
j_gene: TRBJ2-1
v_gene: TRBV2

CDR3aa: CASSWDRGDSPLHF
j_gene: TRBJ1-6
v_gene: TRBV5-1

CDR3aa: CATRSSGTSRYGYTF
j_gene: TRBJ1-2
v_gene: TRBV19

CDR3aa: CASSLDSGTYNEQFF
j_gene: TRBJ2-1
v_gene: TRBV5-1

CDR3aa: CASSPTGTGYRLAVDEQYF
j_gene: TRBJ2-7
v_gene: TRBV4-1

CDR3aa: CASRPPGLETQYF
j_gene: TRBJ2-5
v_gene: TRBV6-5

CDR3aa: CASSFSRTGGYEQYF
j_gene: TRBJ2-7
v_gene: TRBV5-4

CDR3aa: CASSLQGKVGDTQYF
j_gene: TRBJ2-3
v_gene: TRBV7-2

CDR3aa: CASSFGENTGELFF
j_gene: TRBJ2-2
v_gene: TRBV28

CDR3aa: CASSPSYKGDYGYTF
j_gene: TRBJ1-2
v_gene: TRBV28

CDR3aa: CASSTSRGADTGELFF
j_gene: TRBJ2-2
v_gene: TRBV27

CDR3aa: CSVDRQATNEKLFF
j_gene: TRBJ1-4
v_gene: TRBV29-1

CDR3aa: CASSLGTKGEQYF
j_gene: TRBJ2-7
v_gene: TRBV11-3

CDR3aa: CASSSKMSGSTYEQYF
j_gene: TRBJ2-7
v_gene: TRBV11-2

CDR3aa: CASSFSGRNTGELFF
j_gene: TRBJ2-2
v_gene: TRBV9

CDR3aa: CASRVQGNSYEQYF
j_gene: TRBJ2-7
v_gene: TRBV2

CDR3aa: CASSLAYIAGGPGNEQFF
j_gene: TRBJ2-1
v_gene: TRBV7-9

CDR3aa: CASSELQGAIYGYTF
j_gene: TRBJ1-2
v_gene: TRBV6-1

CDR3aa: CSVGPGQGTDTQYF
j_gene: TRBJ2-3
v_gene: TRBV29-1

CDR3aa: CASSATGDTEAFF
j_gene: TRBJ1-1
v_gene: TRBV6-1

CDR3aa: CATNPVDRQGGYEQYF
j_gene: TRBJ2-7
v_gene: TRBV15

CDR3aa: CASSFYGRAGSYEQYF
j_gene: TRBJ2-7
v_gene: TRBV5-1

CDR3aa: CASSKPSGRKAGELFF
j_gene: TRBJ2-2
v_gene: TRBV5-4

CDR3aa: CASSPPSSTEAFF
j_gene: TRBJ1-1
v_gene: TRBV18

CDR3aa: CASRRDTEAFF
j_gene: TRBJ1-1
v_gene: TRBV6-5

CDR3aa: CASSLGRGNQPQHF
j_gene: TRBJ1-5
v_gene: TRBV27

CDR3aa: CASSTLTGTGIGYTF
j_gene: TRBJ1-2
v_gene: TRBV19

CDR3aa: CASSPGEGEQYF
j_gene: TRBJ2-7
v_gene: TRBV6-6

CDR3aa: CASSPDRGADTQYF
j_gene: TRBJ2-3
v_gene: TRBV2

CDR3aa: CASSLGAVNTGELFF
j_gene: TRBJ2-2
v_gene: TRBV5-1

CDR3aa: CASSRAGTGFSGANVLTF
j_gene: TRBJ2-6
v_gene: TRBV18

CDR3aa: CASSYGLANNEQFF
j_gene: TRBJ2-1
v_gene: TRBV27

CDR3aa: CASSYKGGGSGDTQYF
j_gene: TRBJ2-3
v_gene: TRBV6-6